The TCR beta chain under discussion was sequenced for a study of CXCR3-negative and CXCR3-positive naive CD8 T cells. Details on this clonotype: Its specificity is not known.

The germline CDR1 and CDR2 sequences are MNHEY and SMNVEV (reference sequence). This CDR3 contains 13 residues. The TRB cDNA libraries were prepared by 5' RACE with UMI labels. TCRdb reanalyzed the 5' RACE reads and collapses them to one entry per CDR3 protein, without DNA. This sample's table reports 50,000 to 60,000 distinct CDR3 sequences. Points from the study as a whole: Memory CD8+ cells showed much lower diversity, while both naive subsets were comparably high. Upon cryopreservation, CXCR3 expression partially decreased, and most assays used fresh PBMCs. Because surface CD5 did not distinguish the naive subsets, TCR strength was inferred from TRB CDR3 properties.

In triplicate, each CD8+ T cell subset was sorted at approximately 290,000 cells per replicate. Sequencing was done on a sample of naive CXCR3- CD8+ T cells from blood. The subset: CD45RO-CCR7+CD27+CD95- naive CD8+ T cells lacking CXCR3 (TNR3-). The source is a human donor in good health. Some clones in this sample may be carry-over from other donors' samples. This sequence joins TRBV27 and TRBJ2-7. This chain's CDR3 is CASSVHRTYEQYF.